This T cell receptor (beta chain) comes out of a study of blood T cell repertoires in COVID-19. Looking at the study overall: Sites in the United States, Italy and Spain provided acute and convalescent COVID-19 samples.

As originally analysed: Reference gene primer amplification gave nucleated cell count estimates. Here immunoSEQ multiplex PCR was the method, and the copy in TCRdb shows in-frame clones only, minus some. V and J calls and clone size come straight from that table; D and trimming were deduced from the DNA. Of 230,000 or so clones listed, 88% were seen once; the top ten hold roughly 2.6%. Unmatched junction bases numbered 4, after V lost 6 bases and J lost 0 bases. This CDR3 region has 14 residues. Germline CDR1 MNHEY, CDR2 SMNVEV (reference sequence). This receptor was obtained from a woman aged 30 to 39 who had recovered from COVID-19. The genes are TRBV27 and TRBJ1-1, with 7 bases aligning to TRBD1. The sample was PBMCs or T cells enriched from blood (not recorded which). The CDR3 loop is CASRYRGMNTEAFF. In DNA, the CDR3 is TGTGCCAGCAGATACAGGGGAATGAACACTGAAGCTTTCTTT.